This TCR beta chain is from a study of blood T cell repertoires in COVID-19. About the study: In each case, the material was cDNA or gDNA derived from T cells, B-cell-depleted T cells, or PBMCs.

Patients at the Seattle site were enrolled during active infection and followed longitudinally. Trimming stripped 3 bases from V and 5 bases from J, with 7 bases between. Looked up from germline, CDR1 is SQVTM and CDR2 is ANQGSEA. The CDR3 is 11 residues long. Per the study methods: For nucleated cells, counts were estimated from reference gene primer amplification. Sequencing was performed with immunoSEQ multiplex PCR; in TCRdb, only in-frame clones are kept and a portion is missing. V, J and clone size derive from that table, while D and trimming were established from the DNA sequence. The sample contains roughly 460,000 clones, 80% to 90% of which appear only once.

The sample comprised peripheral blood. The sequence came from a young man with COVID-19, enrolled during active disease. The chain employs TRBV29-1 and TRBJ1-2, with no clear D. The CDR3 loop is CSVDPGYGYTF. The CDR3 nucleotides read TGCAGCGTTGACCCGGGGTATGGCTACACCTTC.